This entry concerns a single TCR beta chain. Its antigen remains unidentified. The method was immunoSEQ multiplex PCR; TCRdb's version includes in-frame clones alone and lacks a portion of them. The table shows nearly 90,000 clones, with around 83% occurring only once. Germline trimming cut 6 bases from V and 3 bases from J; bases unmatched to any gene: 5. The CDR3 totals 15 residues. Germline CDR1 KGHSH, CDR2 LQKENI. This record belongs to a study of graft-versus-host responses after intestinal transplantation. Study observations and caveats: Circulating GvH clone levels at their peak were associated with HvG declines (early post-transplant). Recipient marrow held GvH clones, some first seen in ileum or blood.

Sequencing used unstimulated CD8+ T cells sorted from spleen or lymph node cells, obtained before intestinal transplant. The source is a human donor who received an intestinal transplant. The chain joins TRBV18 to TRBJ2-1; 10 positions agree with TRBD2. The CDR3 loop is CASSSSSGGYNEQFF. The CDR3 bases are TGTGCCAGCTCGTCATCTAGCGGGGGCTACAATGAGCAGTTCTTC.